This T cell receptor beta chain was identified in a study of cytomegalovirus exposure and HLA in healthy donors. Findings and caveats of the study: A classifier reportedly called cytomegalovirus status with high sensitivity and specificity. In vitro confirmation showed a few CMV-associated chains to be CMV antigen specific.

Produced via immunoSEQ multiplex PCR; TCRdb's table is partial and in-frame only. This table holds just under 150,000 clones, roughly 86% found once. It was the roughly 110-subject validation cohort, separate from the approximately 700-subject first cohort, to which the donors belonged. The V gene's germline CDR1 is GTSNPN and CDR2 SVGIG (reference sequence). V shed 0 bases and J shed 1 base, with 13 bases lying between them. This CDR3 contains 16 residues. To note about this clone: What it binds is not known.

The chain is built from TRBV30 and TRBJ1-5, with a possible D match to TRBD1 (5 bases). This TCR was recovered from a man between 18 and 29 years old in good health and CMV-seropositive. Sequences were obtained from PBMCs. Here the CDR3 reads CAWSVLGQGSNQPQHF. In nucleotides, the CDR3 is TGTGCCTGGAGTGTATTAGGGCAGGGAAGCAATCAGCCCCAGCATTTT.